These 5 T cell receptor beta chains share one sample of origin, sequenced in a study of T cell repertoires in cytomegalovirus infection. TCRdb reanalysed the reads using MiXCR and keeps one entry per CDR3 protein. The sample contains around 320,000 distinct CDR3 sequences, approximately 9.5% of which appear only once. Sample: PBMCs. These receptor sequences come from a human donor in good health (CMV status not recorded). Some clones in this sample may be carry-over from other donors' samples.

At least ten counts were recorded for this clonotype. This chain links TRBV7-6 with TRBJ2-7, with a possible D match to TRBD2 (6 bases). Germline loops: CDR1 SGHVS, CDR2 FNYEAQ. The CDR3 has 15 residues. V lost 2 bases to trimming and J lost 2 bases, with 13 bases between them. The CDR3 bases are TGTGCCAGCAGCTTAACGCGGGACCTTCCCTACGAGCAGTACTTC. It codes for CASSLTRDLPYEQYF.

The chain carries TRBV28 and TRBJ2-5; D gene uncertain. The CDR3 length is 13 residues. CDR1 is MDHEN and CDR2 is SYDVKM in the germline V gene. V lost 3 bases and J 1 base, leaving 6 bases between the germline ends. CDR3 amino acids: CASSLPFQETQYF. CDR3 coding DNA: TGTGCCAGCAGTTTGCCTTTCCAAGAGACCCAGTACTTC.

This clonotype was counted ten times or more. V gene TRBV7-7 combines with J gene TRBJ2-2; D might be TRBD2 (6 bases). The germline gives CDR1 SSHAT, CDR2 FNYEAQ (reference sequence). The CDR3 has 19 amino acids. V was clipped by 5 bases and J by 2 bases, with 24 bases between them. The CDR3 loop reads CASSPSPYRGLANTGELFF. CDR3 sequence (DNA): TGTGCCAGCAGCCCGTCGCCTTACCGGGGGTTGGCAAACACCGGGGAGCTGTTTTTT.

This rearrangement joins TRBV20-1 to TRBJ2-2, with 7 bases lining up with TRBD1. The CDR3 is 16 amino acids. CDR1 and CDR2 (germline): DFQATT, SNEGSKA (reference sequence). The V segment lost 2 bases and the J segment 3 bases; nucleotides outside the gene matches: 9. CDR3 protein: CSARTSETGHTGELFF. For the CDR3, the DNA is TGCAGTGCTAGAACTAGTGAGACAGGGCACACCGGGGAGCTGTTTTTT.

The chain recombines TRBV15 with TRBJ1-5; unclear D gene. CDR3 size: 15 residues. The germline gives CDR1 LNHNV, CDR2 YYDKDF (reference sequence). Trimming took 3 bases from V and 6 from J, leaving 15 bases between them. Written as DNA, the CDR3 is TGTGCCACCAGCAGCAAACGGTCTGGGAGTCAGCCCCAGCATTTT. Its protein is CATSSKRSGSQPQHF.